The T cell receptor beta chain under discussion was sequenced for a study of a mutant IDH1 vaccine in newly diagnosed glioma. At the level of the study: Patients got their first vaccination 4-6 weeks after radiotherapy alone, or with temozolomide cycles. Held at week 35, visit V12 was the safety follow-up, and visit V13 followed at week 47.

CDR3 length: 15 residues. CDR1 and CDR2 from the germline V gene are SGHKS and YYEKEE (reference sequence). The V end lost 3 bases, the J end lost 2 bases, and 15 bases lay between the germline ends. This clone was found a few times. Its antigen is not known. Only in-frame clones appear in the TCRdb table, and some are missing; sequencing was by immunoSEQ multiplex PCR. The table includes 50,000 to 65,000 clones, approximately 64% detected once. Time point noted: week 47, end of study. Mutant IDH1 20-mer peptide, at 300 ug, made up each vaccine dose, with topical imiquimod. Each of the donors came in with new WHO grade 3 or 4 astrocytomas that were IDH1-mutant and ATRX-lost.

The rearrangement uses TRBV5-5 and TRBJ2-7; D perhaps matches TRBD1 (5 bases). The sequencing used peripheral blood mononuclear cells (PBMCs), collected from a glioma patient whose treatment included an IDH1 peptide vaccine. This TCR was sampled from a man aged 40-55 years with glioma. Some clones in this sample may be carry-over from other donors' samples. CDR3 region: CASSSNAGMPYEQYF. The CDR3 nucleotides are TGTGCCAGCAGCTCCAACGCAGGGATGCCCTACGAGCAGTACTTC. Combining the CDR3 with reference TRBV5-5 and TRBJ2-7 gives the whole variable domain DAGVTQSPTHLIKTRGQQVTLRCSPISGHKSVSWYQQVLGQGPQFIFQYYEKEERGRGNFPDRFSARQFPNYSSELNVNALLLGDSALYLCASSSNAGMPYEQYFGPGTRLTVT.